The 26 T cell receptor beta chains listed next were all sequenced from one sample in a study of CD8+ T cells in alopecia areata. In each case, RNA was isolated and then reverse transcribed into cDNA as the sequencing template. Assay used: immunoSEQ multiplex PCR; TCRdb lists only in-frame clones, some missing. The sample contains roughly 150,000 clones, over 45% of which appear only once. The material sequenced was CD4+ T cells sorted from blood. The receptors originated from a human donor with alopecia areata.

This chain joins TRBV10-3 and TRBJ1-5; D remains ambiguous. Germline V CDR1 and CDR2: ENHRY, SYGVKD. V was trimmed by 3 bases and J by 7 bases, leaving 7 bases between them. The CDR3 totals 12 residues. In nucleotides, the CDR3 is TGTGCCATCAGTGAATGGAACCAGCCCCAGCATTTT. Translation: CAISEWNQPQHF.

This clone was observed a few times. The chain joins TRBV29-1 to TRBJ2-3; 12 bases align to TRBD2. This CDR3 has 15 amino acids. The germline gives CDR1 SQVTM, CDR2 ANQGSEA. V lost 5 bases to trimming and J lost 4 bases; unmatched junction nucleotides: 7. In DNA form, the CDR3 reads TGCAGCGTTTCTAGACTAGCGGGAGTCTCAGATACGCAGTATTTT. Translating it yields CSVSRLAGVSDTQYF.

CDR3 nucleotide sequence: TGTGCCAGCTGGGTCCTGGAGACCCAGTACTTC. It is translated as CASWVLETQYF. The V call is TRBV7-9, the J call TRBJ2-5; D is uncertain. V was clipped by 8 bases and J by 5 bases, with 9 bases between them. Germline CDR1 reads SEHNR; CDR2 reads FQNEAQ (reference sequence). The CDR3 sequence is 11 residues long.

The chain recombines TRBV29-1 with TRBJ1-1; D is perhaps TRBD1 (5 bases). The germline gives CDR1 SQVTM, CDR2 ANQGSEA. The CDR3 consists of 12 residues. V was trimmed by 4 bases and J by 4 bases, leaving 10 bases between them. CDR3 coding DNA: TGCAGCGTTGGCGGAGGGGCCACTGAAGCTTTCTTT. Translation: CSVGGGATEAFF.

In its sample, this clone was seen a few times. CDR3 nucleotides: TGTGCCAGCAGCTCGACGCCCGGCACAGGCCAAGCTTTCTTT. It specifies CASSSTPGTGQAFF. The chain employs TRBV11-2 and TRBJ1-1; tentative D call: TRBD1 (5 bases). Trimming took 4 bases from V and 9 from J, leaving 18 bases between them. This CDR3 contains 14 residues. The germline CDR1 and CDR2 sequences are SGHAT and FQNNGV. Filled out from reference TRBV11-2 and TRBJ1-1, the complete variable domain reads EAGVAQSPRYKIIEKRQSVAFWCNPISGHATLYWYQQILGQGPKLLIQFQNNGVVDDSQLPKDRFSAERLKGVDSTLKIQPAKLEDSAVYLCASSSTPGTGQAFFGQGTRLTVV.

This clone was detected only a few times. The rearrangement uses TRBV7-3 and TRBJ2-3, with 7 bases lining up with TRBD1. Trimming at V came to 3 bases and at J to 5 bases, leaving 2 bases not matched to a gene. The CDR3 runs 13 residues. Germline assignment: CDR1 SGHTA and CDR2 FQGTGA. CDR3 DNA: TGTGCCAGCAGCTTTTACAGGGGAGATACGCAGTATTTT. This encodes CASSFYRGDTQYF. The full variable domain, completed using reference TRBV7-3 and TRBJ2-3, is GAGVSQTPSNKVTEKGKYVELRCDPISGHTALYWYRQSLGQGPEFLIYFQGTGAADDSGLPNDRFFAVRPEGSVSTLKIQRTERGDSAVYLCASSFYRGDTQYFGPGTRLTVL.

The chain recombines TRBV27 with TRBJ2-1, with TRBD1 matching 9 bases. The germline V gene has CDR1 MNHEY and CDR2 SMNVEV (reference sequence). This CDR3 has 16 residues. Unmatched junction bases numbered 2, after V lost 2 bases and J lost 0 bases. CDR3 DNA: TGTGCCAGCAGTTTAGACAGGGGGAGCTCCTACAATGAGCAGTTCTTC. Residues: CASSLDRGSSYNEQFF.

A word on this clone: The junction departs from germline at one end; a sequencing error may be responsible. The chain employs TRBV5-1 and TRBJ1-2, with D unresolved. This CDR3 has 14 residues. Per germline, CDR1 SGHRS and CDR2 YFSETQ. DNA for the CDR3: TGCGCCAGCAACTTGGATGGCTATCCTAATGGCTACACCTTC. Residues: CASNLDGYPNGYTF.

In this sample, this clone turned up a few times. The chain has TRBV18 and TRBJ2-1; a possible D gene is TRBD1 (5 bases). Trimming removed 4 bases from V and 0 bases from J, with 7 bases in between. The CDR3 runs to 14 residues. Per germline, CDR1 KGHSH and CDR2 LQKENI. The CDR3 DNA is TGTGCCAGCTCACAAAGGGGCTCCTACAATGAGCAGTTCTTC. This gives the protein CASSQRGSYNEQFF.

V and J are TRBV11-2 and TRBJ2-7; D is ambiguous. The germline CDR1 and CDR2 sequences are SGHAT and FQNNGV. The CDR3 is 13 residues long. Trimming took 0 bases from V and 2 from J, leaving 5 bases between them. Here the CDR3 reads CASSLDLTYEQYF. CDR3 DNA sequence: TGTGCCAGCAGCTTAGACCTCACCTACGAGCAGTACTTC.

This clone was seen only a few times. The chain has TRBV29-1 and TRBJ1-2; tentative D call: TRBD1 (6 bases). The CDR3 totals 14 residues. V was cut by 4 bases and J by 2 bases, with 14 bases left in between. Looked up from germline, CDR1 is SQVTM and CDR2 is ANQGSEA. The CDR3 DNA reads TGCAGCGTTGGCGGTTTGGGGGGCAACTATGGCTACACCTTC. The encoded protein is CSVGGLGGNYGYTF.

V is TRBV28 and J is TRBJ2-1; 10 bases match TRBD2. The ends lost 6 bases at V and 6 bases at J; junction bases unmatched: 2. This CDR3 spans 13 amino acids. CDR1 is MDHEN, CDR2 SYDVKM, per germline. The CDR3 DNA follows: TGTGCCAGCAGCCGACTAGCGGGCAATGAGCAGTTCTTC. It encodes CASSRLAGNEQFF.

The chain has TRBV29-1 and TRBJ2-1; tentatively, D is TRBD1 or TRBD2 (5 bases each). From germline, CDR1 is SQVTM and CDR2 ANQGSEA. The CDR3 length is 11 residues. The CDR3 coding sequence is TGCAGTTCTTTCGGGGCCTATGAGCAGTTCTTC. Amino acids: CSSFGAYEQFF.

This chain uses TRBV5-1 with TRBJ2-1; D is uncertain. The CDR3 sequence is 15 residues long. V was pared by 2 bases and J by 0 bases, with 9 bases between. Germline V gene sequence: CDR1 SGHRS, CDR2 YFSETQ. CDR3 residues: CASSLGYSSYNEQFF. The CDR3 region has the DNA TGCGCCAGCAGCTTAGGGTATAGCTCCTACAATGAGCAGTTCTTC.

This chain links TRBV23-1 with TRBJ1-5; D is unclear. TRBV23-1 is marked as an open reading frame, function uncertain. The CDR3 contains 18 residues. The germline V and J ends were trimmed by 2 bases and 3 bases, with 20 bases remaining between them. CDR3 region: CASSQDPSGVGFNQPQHF. The CDR3 DNA reads as TGCGCCAGCAGTCAAGACCCTAGTGGAGTCGGATTCAATCAGCCCCAGCATTTT.

This chain links TRBV29-1 with TRBJ2-5, with 12 positions matching TRBD2. This CDR3 comprises 15 residues. The V and J ends lost 5 bases and 4 bases, in that order; junction bases with no gene match: 8. Per the germline V gene, CDR1 is SQVTM and CDR2 is ANQGSEA. CDR3: CSVSASGRAGETQYF. The CDR3 DNA reads TGCAGCGTTAGTGCTAGCGGGAGGGCGGGAGAGACCCAGTACTTC.

This clone was recorded a few times. The chain recombines TRBV2 with TRBJ1-1; a possible D gene is TRBD1 (6 bases). Germline V CDR1 and CDR2: SNHLY, FYNNEI. The CDR3 is made up of 15 amino acids. The V end lost 1 base, the J end lost 0 bases, and 9 bases lay between the germline ends. The DNA for the CDR3 is TGTGCCAGCAGTGAAGACAGGGCGGTGAACACTGAAGCTTTCTTT. Its protein is CASSEDRAVNTEAFF.

CDR3: CASSSRTGRTDTQYF. Written as DNA, the CDR3 is TGTGCCAGCAGCTCCCGGACAGGACGCACAGATACGCAGTATTTT. The rearrangement uses TRBV13 and TRBJ2-3, with 7 positions matching TRBD1. The CDR3 contains 15 residues. V lost 4 bases and J lost 1; bases outside the gene matches: 5. Germline CDR1 is PRHDT and CDR2 is FYEKMQ (reference sequence).

This clone was seen a few times. The chain has TRBV7-9 and TRBJ1-1; 7 bases are shared with TRBD1. CDR1 and CDR2 from the germline V gene are SEHNR and FQNEAQ (reference sequence). This CDR3 region has 14 residues. After removal of 5 bases from V and 1 base from J, the junction contained 4 bases not matched to a gene. This CDR3 reads CASSERQGNTEAFF. For the CDR3, the DNA is TGTGCCAGCAGCGAACGACAGGGGAACACTGAAGCTTTCTTT.

This clone was recorded only once. The V and J genes are TRBV5-1 and TRBJ2-1; D unresolved. Germline V gene lookup returns CDR1 SGHRS and CDR2 YFSETQ. CDR3 size: 13 residues. The V and J ends lost 5 bases and 4 bases respectively, with 10 bases between them. CDR3 in amino acids: CASRARQYNEQFF. CDR3 nucleotides: TGCGCCAGCAGAGCCCGACAATACAATGAGCAGTTCTTC.

This clone occurred a few times. The gene calls are TRBV29-1 and TRBJ1-2; D unclear. This CDR3 region has 9 residues. V lost 3 bases to trimming and J lost 8 bases, with 4 bases between them. Looked up from germline, CDR1 is SQVTM and CDR2 is ANQGSEA. CDR3 nucleotide sequence: TGCAGCGTTGACGACGGCTACACCTTC. This encodes CSVDDGYTF.

This clone was counted only a few times. The J gene is TRBJ2-7, the V gene TRBV9; 7 bases align to TRBD1. J gave up 3 bases and V 0 bases, and 9 bases lay outside the gene matches. Per germline, CDR1 SGDLS and CDR2 YYNGEE. The length of the CDR3 is 16 residues. CDR3 sequence (DNA): TGTGCCAGCAGCGTAGGAGCGACAGGGTACGGCTACGAGCAGTACTTC. Its protein is CASSVGATGYGYEQYF.

In DNA form, the CDR3 reads TGCGCCAGCAGCCAAAGGACTAGCGTGACCGGGGAGCTGTTTTTT. It encodes CASSQRTSVTGELFF. This rearrangement joins TRBV4-1 to TRBJ2-2; 9 bases fit TRBD2. The CDR3 runs 15 residues. CDR1 MGHRA and CDR2 YSYEKL come from the germline V gene. V was pared by 2 bases and J by 5 bases, with 3 bases of the junction left unmatched.

For the CDR3, the DNA is TGCGCCAGCAGCCTGGAGGGGGGCTACGAGCAGTACTTC. Protein sequence: CASSLEGGYEQYF. This chain links TRBV4-1 with TRBJ2-7, with D perhaps given as TRBD1 or TRBD2 (6 bases each). With 4 bases removed from V and 3 bases from J, the gap between germline ends came to 10 bases. This CDR3 spans 13 amino acids. Germline loops: CDR1 MGHRA, CDR2 YSYEKL.

The chain joins TRBV2 to TRBJ2-2; D unresolved. Looked up from germline, CDR1 is SNHLY and CDR2 is FYNNEI. The CDR3 extends over 12 amino acids. V lost 6 bases to trimming and J lost 6 bases, with 8 bases between them. The CDR3 nucleotides read TGTGCCAGCAGCGCTACCGCCGGGGAGCTGTTTTTT. As protein: CASSATAGELFF.

The sample holds a few counts of this clone. The chain couples TRBV29-1 to TRBJ2-3; TRBD1 matches at 8 bases. CDR1 and CDR2 (germline): SQVTM, ANQGSEA. This CDR3 region has 15 residues. The V segment lost 7 bases and the J segment 4 bases; nucleotides outside the gene matches: 13. CDR3 in DNA: TGCAGCGCCCGGCCCTCGGACAGGGCAGCAGATACGCAGTATTTT. Amino acid sequence: CSARPSDRAADTQYF.